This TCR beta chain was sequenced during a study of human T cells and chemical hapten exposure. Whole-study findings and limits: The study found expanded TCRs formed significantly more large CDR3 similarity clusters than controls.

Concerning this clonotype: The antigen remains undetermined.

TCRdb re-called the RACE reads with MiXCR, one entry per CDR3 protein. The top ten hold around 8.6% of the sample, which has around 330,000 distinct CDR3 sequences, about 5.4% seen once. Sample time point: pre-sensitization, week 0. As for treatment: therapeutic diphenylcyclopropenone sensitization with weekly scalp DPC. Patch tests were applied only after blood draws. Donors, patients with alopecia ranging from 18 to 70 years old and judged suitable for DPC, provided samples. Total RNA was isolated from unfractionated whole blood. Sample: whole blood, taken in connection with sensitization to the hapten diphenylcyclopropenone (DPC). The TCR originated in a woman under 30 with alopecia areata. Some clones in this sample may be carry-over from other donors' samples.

CDR3 nucleotide sequence: TGTGCCAGCAGCCTGATGAGCGGGGTGCAAGAGACCCAGTACTTC. Translation: CASSLMSGVQETQYF. J is TRBJ2-5 and V is TRBV3-1; 7 bases align to TRBD2. Looked up from germline, CDR1 is LGHDT and CDR2 is YNNKEL (reference sequence). The V segment lost 4 bases and the J segment 2 bases; nucleotides outside the gene matches: 7. The CDR3 consists of 15 residues.